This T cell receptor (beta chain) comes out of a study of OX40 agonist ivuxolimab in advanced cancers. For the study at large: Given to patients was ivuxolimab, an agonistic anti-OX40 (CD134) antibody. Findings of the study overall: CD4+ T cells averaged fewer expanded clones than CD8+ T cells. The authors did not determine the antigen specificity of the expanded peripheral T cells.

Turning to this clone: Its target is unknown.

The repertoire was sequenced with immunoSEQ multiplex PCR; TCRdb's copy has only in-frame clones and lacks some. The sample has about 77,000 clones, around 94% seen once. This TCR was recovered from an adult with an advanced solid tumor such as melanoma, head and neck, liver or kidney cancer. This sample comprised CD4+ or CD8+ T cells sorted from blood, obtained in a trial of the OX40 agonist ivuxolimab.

CDR3 region: CASSPIGELFF. The DNA for the CDR3 is TGTGCCAGCAGTCCCATTGGGGAGCTGTTTTTT. The chain uses TRBV27 and TRBJ2-2; D is uncertain. CDR1 is MNHEY and CDR2 is SMNVEV in the germline V gene (reference sequence). The CDR3 consists of 11 residues. Trimming shortened V by 5 bases and J by 8 bases, and 6 bases separated the two germline ends.